What follows are 30 T cell receptor beta chains derived from one specimen sequenced in a study of T cell repertoires in cytomegalovirus infection (dated by TCRdb to about 2019). The label giving this sample's treatment or condition can be read as: in vitro stimulation with specific CMV peptide epitopes to enrich CMV-specific T cells. Sequencing relied on an Illumina HiSeq 1500. The public reads were quality trimmed at Q25 with fastp and then assembled into clones with MiXCR by TCRdb, keeping productive beta chains. Each entry merges the rows of one CDR3 protein and shows their most common DNA and genes. Here the sample has about 280,000 distinct CDR3 sequences; 22% occur a single time. Approximately 19% of the sample lies in the top ten. No antigen has been assigned to these receptors. The starting material was cultured PBMCs, obtained from culture after CMV antigen stimulation. The receptors come from a human donor in good health (CMV status not recorded). Some clones in this sample may be carry-over from other donors' samples.

V and J are TRBV7-9 and TRBJ1-4; perhaps TRBD1 as D (5 bases). Per the germline V gene, CDR1 is SEHNR and CDR2 is FQNEAQ (reference sequence). This CDR3 is built from 14 residues. V dropped 11 bases and J dropped 3 bases, with 16 bases sitting between them. The CDR3 loop reads CAGGPWGANEKLFF. The DNA for the CDR3 is TGTGCCGGAGGCCCTTGGGGCGCTAATGAAAAACTGTTTTTT.

In its sample, this clonotype was seen a few times. The CDR3 protein is CSATVRQGMRNYGYTF. In DNA, the CDR3 is TGCAGTGCTACGGTTAGACAGGGGATGCGAAACTATGGCTACACCTTC. This chain uses TRBV20-1 with TRBJ1-2; 8 bases agree with TRBD1. Germline lookup yields CDR1 DFQATT and CDR2 SNEGSKA (reference sequence). V dropped 4 bases and J dropped 2; count of bases not matched to a gene: 12. The CDR3 extends over 16 amino acids.

The chain is built from TRBV7-3 and TRBJ2-7; the D gene could be TRBD1 or TRBD2 (5 bases each). The CDR3 totals 15 residues. The germline V gene has CDR1 SGHTA and CDR2 FQGTGA. V was cut by 5 bases and J by 3 bases, with 17 bases left in between. CDR3 protein: CASSASERGLYEQYF. CDR3 in DNA: TGTGCCAGCAGCGCCTCAGAGAGGGGTCTCTACGAGCAGTACTTC.

This clonotype was found many times. The genes are TRBV28 and TRBJ2-5; TRBD1 aligns across 9 bases. CDR1 is MDHEN and CDR2 is SYDVKM in the germline V gene. The CDR3 loop spans 15 amino acids. V shed 5 bases and J 6 bases; nucleotides not matched to a gene: 10. The CDR3 nucleotides read TGTGCCAGCAGTCGCCCCACAGGGGGCAAAAAGACCCAGTACTTC. It translates to CASSRPTGGKKTQYF.

This clonotype has a handful of counts. This sequence joins TRBV7-9 and TRBJ1-1; 7 bases align to TRBD1. V dropped 1 base and J dropped 6; count of bases not matched to a gene: 5. Germline V gives CDR1 SEHNR, CDR2 FQNEAQ (reference sequence). CDR3 length: 14 residues. The CDR3 DNA sequence: TGTGCCAGCAGCTTAGACAGGGGTCCCCCTGAAGCTTTCTTT. Its translation is CASSLDRGPPEAFF.

The chain couples TRBV9 to TRBJ2-7, with a tentative D call TRBD2 (6 bases). The CDR3 has 14 residues. Between the trimmed V and J ends, which lost 4 bases and 0 bases, there was a span of 11 bases. Germline V lookup: CDR1 SGDLS, CDR2 YYNGEE. CDR3 region: CASSRASVSYEQYF. CDR3 DNA: TGTGCCAGCAGCCGGGCTAGCGTCTCCTACGAGCAGTACTTC.

With respect to this clonotype: At one of its ends the junction is not consistent with the germline gene, which may arise from a read error. The chain is built from TRBV11-1 and TRBJ1-5; D is unclear. CDR1 and CDR2 (germline): SGHAT, FQDESV (reference sequence). The CDR3 runs to 13 residues. The DNA for the CDR3 is TGTGCCAGCAGCTTAGGCGGCAATCGGCCCCAGCATTTT. This codes for CASSLGGNRPQHF.

This clonotype was found a few times. Here the CDR3 reads CASSPRVIEKLFF. DNA for the CDR3: TGTGCCAGCAGCCCAAGGGTGATTGAAAAACTGTTTTTT. V usage is TRBV7-2 and J usage is TRBJ1-4, with D unresolved. Germline CDR1 is SGHTA and CDR2 is FQGNSA. Between the trimmed V and J ends, which lost 5 bases and 7 bases, there was a span of 11 bases. The CDR3 runs 13 residues.

This clonotype was detected a few times. V gene TRBV6-6 combines with J gene TRBJ1-1, with 7 bases that match TRBD1. From germline, CDR1 is MNHNY and CDR2 SVGAGI (reference sequence). With 5 bases clipped from V and 9 bases from J, the junction kept 6 bases outside the gene matches. The CDR3 sequence is 12 residues long. The CDR3: CASSLQGTKAFF. CDR3 coding DNA: TGTGCCAGCAGTCTACAGGGGACTAAAGCTTTCTTT.

There are a few counts of this clonotype. The chain combines TRBV7-9 with TRBJ2-7; D is possibly TRBD1 or TRBD2 (5 bases each). CDR1 and CDR2 (germline): SEHNR, FQNEAQ (reference sequence). V shed 2 bases and J shed 1 base, with 18 bases lying between them. This CDR3 contains 17 residues. The CDR3 region is CASSLNPTGTLSYEQYF. The CDR3 DNA sequence: TGTGCCAGCAGCTTAAATCCGACGGGGACCCTTTCCTACGAGCAGTACTTC. Together with reference TRBV7-9 and TRBJ2-7, the CDR3 gives the full variable domain: DTGVSQNPRHKITKRGQNVTFRCDPISEHNRLYWYRQTLGQGPEFLTYFQNEAQLEKSRLLSDRFSAERPKGSFSTLEIQRTEQGDSAMYLCASSLNPTGTLSYEQYFGPGTRLTVT.

This clonotype was observed a handful of times. J is TRBJ2-1 and V is TRBV6-5; 9 bases align to TRBD1. The trim removed 7 bases at V and 8 bases at J, leaving 12 bases unmatched. This CDR3 has 15 amino acids. Germline V lookup: CDR1 MNHEY, CDR2 SVGAGI. CDR3 protein: CASTKLSGTGYEQFF. The CDR3 DNA is TGTGCCAGCACCAAACTCTCCGGGACAGGGTATGAGCAGTTCTTC.

This sequence joins TRBV12-3 or TRBV12-4 and TRBJ2-2; D possibly corresponds to TRBD1 (5 bases). This CDR3 contains 14 residues. V lost 8 bases and J 6 bases, leaving 16 bases between the germline ends. The CDR3 region is CASGPGRSAGELFF. CDR3 nucleotides: TGTGCCAGCGGACCAGGGCGTTCCGCCGGGGAGCTGTTTTTT.

The sample holds many counts of this clonotype. V is TRBV7-9 and J is TRBJ2-2; D gene ambiguous. With 10 bases removed from V and 9 bases from J, the gap between germline ends came to 30 bases. Germline V gene sequence: CDR1 SEHNR, CDR2 FQNEAQ (reference sequence). The CDR3 has 17 residues. The CDR3 sequence: CATLSIPWKSRDWELFF. CDR3 bases: TGTGCCACCCTGTCGATCCCTTGGAAGAGTAGAGATTGGGAGCTGTTTTTT.

A few counts support this clonotype. The V call is TRBV4-1, the J call TRBJ1-5; D is unresolved. The CDR3 is 14 amino acids. CDR1 and CDR2 from the germline V gene are MGHRA and YSYEKL. V lost 2 bases to trimming and J lost 4 bases, with 9 bases between them. The CDR3 DNA follows: TGCGCCAGCAGCCAATCGGGGATAAATCAGCCCCAGCATTTT. Translated, it gives CASSQSGINQPQHF.

The table lists this clonotype with a few counts. The genes are TRBV4-1 and TRBJ2-1; the D gene could be TRBD1 or TRBD2 (5 bases each). CDR3 length equals 13 residues. Trimming removed 4 bases at V and 9 bases at J, with 13 bases between. Per the germline V gene, CDR1 is MGHRA and CDR2 is YSYEKL. CDR3 nucleotides: TGCGCCAGCAGCCTCGGAGTGGGGGTTGAGCAGTTCTTC. As protein: CASSLGVGVEQFF.

This clonotype was seen only a few times. V usage is TRBV19 and J usage is TRBJ1-1, with 9 positions matching TRBD1. The V gene end was trimmed by 8 bases and the J gene end by 4 bases; junction bases not matched to a gene: 17. Germline values: CDR1 LNHDA, CDR2 SQIVND (reference sequence). The CDR3 spans 17 residues. This chain's CDR3 is CASAPVPGQGISTEAFF. For the CDR3, the DNA is TGTGCCAGTGCTCCCGTCCCGGGACAGGGAATAAGCACTGAAGCTTTCTTT.

The chain combines TRBV11-2 with TRBJ1-6; TRBD1 might be the D (6 bases). This CDR3 is 15 amino acids long. The V end lost 0 bases, the J end lost 8 bases, and 11 bases lay between the germline ends. The V gene's germline CDR1 is SGHAT and CDR2 FQNNGV. The DNA for the CDR3 is TGTGCCAGCAGCTTAGATACAGGGCCGCATTCACCCCTCCACTTT. Residues: CASSLDTGPHSPLHF.

The chain employs TRBV4-1 and TRBJ2-2; 11 bases are shared with TRBD1. V trimming: 1 base; J trimming: 8 bases; junction bases outside the gene matches: 3. There are 15 residues in the CDR3. Germline V gives CDR1 MGHRA, CDR2 YSYEKL. Here the CDR3 reads CASSQGTGGRGELFF. The CDR3 DNA is TGCGCCAGCAGCCAAGGGACAGGGGGCCGGGGGGAGCTGTTTTTT.

J is TRBJ1-3 and V is TRBV2; possibly TRBD1 for D (5 bases). The ends were cut back, 10 bases at V and 4 bases at J, with 20 bases in the middle. This CDR3 is built from 15 residues. Germline-derived CDR1 and CDR2 are SNHLY and FYNNEI. The CDR3 nucleotides are TGTGCCATATTTTCCAGGGTAACGTCCGGAAACACCATATATTTT. Protein: CAIFSRVTSGNTIYF.

This clonotype came up a few times. V usage is TRBV20-1 and J usage is TRBJ2-1; 7 bases line up with TRBD1. V shed 3 bases, J shed 0 bases, and the junction held 14 bases outside the gene matches. Germline loops: CDR1 DFQATT, CDR2 SNEGSKA (reference sequence). The CDR3 consists of 18 residues. The CDR3 spells CSASAWTWTGPSYNEQFF. The CDR3 coding sequence is TGCAGTGCTAGCGCTTGGACCTGGACAGGACCCTCCTACAATGAGCAGTTCTTC.

The sample holds many counts of this clonotype. The genes are TRBV12-3 or TRBV12-4 and TRBJ1-3, with D tentatively TRBD1 (5 bases). This CDR3 spans 14 amino acids. The V end was cut by 6 bases, the J end by 5 bases, with 14 bases between. The CDR3 protein is CASSRGTPRNTIYF. In nucleotides, the CDR3 is TGTGCCAGCAGCCGAGGGACTCCCAGAAACACCATATATTTT.

This clonotype appeared many times. V and J are TRBV11-2 and TRBJ1-1, with D unresolved. CDR3 length: 13 amino acids. The V end was cut by 4 bases, the J end by 7 bases, with 13 bases between. Germline V gene sequence: CDR1 SGHAT, CDR2 FQNNGV. The CDR3 here is CASSYRRTNEAFF. DNA of the CDR3: TGTGCCAGCAGCTACCGACGGACGAATGAAGCTTTCTTT.

The V gene is TRBV5-4, the J gene TRBJ2-5; 14 nucleotides agree with TRBD2. V gave up 4 bases and J gave up 5 bases; unmatched junction bases: 10. Germline lookup yields CDR1 SGHNT and CDR2 YYREEE (reference sequence). This CDR3 spans 17 amino acids. Written as DNA, the CDR3 is TGTGCCAGCAGCCAGTGGACTAGCGGGAGGTCCCGGGAGACCCAGTACTTC. This sequence encodes CASSQWTSGRSRETQYF.

The sample holds many counts of this clonotype. The chain is built from TRBV7-2 and TRBJ2-1, with a weak D call TRBD1 (6 bases). CDR3 length: 16 amino acids. Deletions cut 1 base from V and 8 bases from J, with 18 bases between. The germline CDR1 and CDR2 sequences are SGHTA and FQGNSA. The CDR3 region is CASSLEYTSPGDEQFF. CDR3 coding DNA: TGTGCCAGCAGCTTAGAGTATACGAGCCCAGGGGATGAGCAGTTCTTC.

Ten or more counts support this clonotype. The CDR3 DNA follows: TGTGCCAGCAGCTTTGGGACAGGGATGGAGCAGTACGTC. Protein: CASSFGTGMEQYV. V usage is TRBV7-2 and J usage is TRBJ2-7, with 9 positions matching TRBD1. The CDR3 totals 13 residues. Germline CDR1 SGHTA, CDR2 FQGNSA. V shed 3 bases, J shed 7 bases, and the junction held 4 bases outside the gene matches.

This rearrangement joins TRBV9 to TRBJ2-3; D remains ambiguous. The V end was cut by 0 bases, the J end by 0 bases, with 8 bases between. The germline gives CDR1 SGDLS, CDR2 YYNGEE. The CDR3 runs 15 residues. CDR3 region: CASSVGTASTDTQYF. The CDR3 DNA reads as TGTGCCAGCAGCGTAGGTACAGCTAGCACAGATACGCAGTATTTT.

A few counts support this clonotype. The chain is built from TRBV2 and TRBJ1-4; D is possibly TRBD1 (6 bases). V was shortened by 5 bases and J by 7 bases, with 8 bases between the two germline ends. Looked up from germline, CDR1 is SNHLY and CDR2 is FYNNEI. This CDR3 is built from 12 residues. CDR3 in DNA: TGTGCCAGCAGTCAGGGGCTTGAAAAACTGTTTTTT. It specifies CASSQGLEKLFF.

Many counts were recorded for this clonotype. The gene calls are TRBV12-3 or TRBV12-4 and TRBJ2-6; D gene uncertain. CDR3 size: 15 residues. V lost 5 bases and J 2 bases, leaving 10 bases between the germline ends. The CDR3 spells CASSPRTPGANVLTF. The CDR3 nucleotides read TGTGCCAGCAGTCCCCGAACACCTGGGGCCAACGTCCTGACTTTC.

The chain uses TRBV23-1 and TRBJ2-7; 8 bases fit TRBD1. TRBV23-1 is annotated as an ORF whose role is uncertain. The CDR3 runs to 15 residues. V was clipped by 3 bases and J by 0 bases; unmatched bases: 4. CDR3 coding DNA: TGCGCCAGCAGTCACCACAGGGGGATCTCCTACGAGCAGTACTTC. This translates into CASSHHRGISYEQYF.

There are many counts of this clonotype. This chain connects TRBV7-8 to TRBJ2-7, with 8 bases lining up with TRBD2. J gave up 3 bases and V 3 bases, and 13 bases lay outside the gene matches. The CDR3 contains 17 residues. Germline V gene sequence: CDR1 SGHVS, CDR2 FQNEAQ. The CDR3 DNA sequence: TGTGCCAGCAGCTTTCTCCCCGTCCAGCGGGAGTTCTACGAGCAGTACTTC. Protein sequence: CASSFLPVQREFYEQYF.